The present T cell receptor beta chain was sequenced within a study of T cell clones after liver transplantation. Study information: Apart from three HCV-positive recipients, transplants were for non-autoimmune, non-viral reasons. Standard immunosuppression, with no induction, continued until 12-24 months after transplant.

The germline V and J ends were trimmed by 0 bases and 9 bases, with 8 bases remaining between them. Per germline, CDR1 SNHLY and CDR2 FYNNEI. The CDR3 totals 13 residues. Study-wide findings and caveats: Graft donor-reactive T cells possibly entered the graft instead of undergoing deletion.

The method was immunoSEQ multiplex PCR; TCRdb's version includes in-frame clones alone and lacks a portion of them. The repertoire holds 68,000 or so clones, with nearly 95% as singletons. Unstimulated PBMCs were sorted into CD3+CD4+ and CD3+CD8+ populations. Remarks on this clone: Its target is unknown.

The specimen comprised CD4+ T cells from blood, sampled approximately 26 months after liver transplant. The chain couples TRBV2 to TRBJ2-2, with D unresolved. This receptor was obtained from a human patient who received a liver transplant. Some T cells may possibly be graft donor cells. The CDR3 is CASSEAGSWELFF. As DNA, the CDR3 is TGTGCCAGCAGTGAAGCGGGCTCGTGGGAGCTGTTTTTT.